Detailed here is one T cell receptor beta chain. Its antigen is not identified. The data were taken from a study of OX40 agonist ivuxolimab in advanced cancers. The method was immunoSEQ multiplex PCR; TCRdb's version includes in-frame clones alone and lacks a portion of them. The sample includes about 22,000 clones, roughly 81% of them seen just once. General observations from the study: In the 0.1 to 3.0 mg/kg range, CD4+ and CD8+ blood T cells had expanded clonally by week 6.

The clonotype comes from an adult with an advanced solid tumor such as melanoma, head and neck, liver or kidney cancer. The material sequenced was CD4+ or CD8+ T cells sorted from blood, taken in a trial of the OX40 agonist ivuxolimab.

Here the CDR3 DNA reads TGTGCCAGCAGTCCGCCGGACAGGGGAAATGAAAAACTGTTTTTT. Its translation is CASSPPDRGNEKLFF. The V gene is TRBV2, the J gene TRBJ1-4; TRBD1 aligns across 9 bases. This CDR3 spans 15 amino acids. After removal of 5 bases from V and 5 bases from J, the junction contained 6 bases not matched to a gene. Germline V gene lookup returns CDR1 SNHLY and CDR2 FYNNEI.